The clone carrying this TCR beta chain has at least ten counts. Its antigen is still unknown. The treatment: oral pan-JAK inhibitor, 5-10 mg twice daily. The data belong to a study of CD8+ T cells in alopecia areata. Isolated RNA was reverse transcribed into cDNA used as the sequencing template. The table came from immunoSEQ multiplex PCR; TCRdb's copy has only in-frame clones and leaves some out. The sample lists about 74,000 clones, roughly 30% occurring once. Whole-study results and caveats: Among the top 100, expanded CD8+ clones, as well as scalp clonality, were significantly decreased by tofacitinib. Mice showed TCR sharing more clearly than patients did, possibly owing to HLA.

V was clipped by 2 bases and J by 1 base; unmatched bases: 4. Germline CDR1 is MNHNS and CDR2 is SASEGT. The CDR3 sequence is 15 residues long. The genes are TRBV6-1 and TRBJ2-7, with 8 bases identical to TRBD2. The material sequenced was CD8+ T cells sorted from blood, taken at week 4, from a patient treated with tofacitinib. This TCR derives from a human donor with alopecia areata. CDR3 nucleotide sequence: TGTGCCAGCAGTGAACGAGCGGGAGAGTCCTACGAGCAGTACTTC. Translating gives CASSERAGESYEQYF.